This T cell receptor (beta chain) was found in a study of blood T cells in healthy people across ages. Primed by a sample-barcoded 5' primer and a J-beta primer mix, a second PCR proceeded for roughly 6 to 12 cycles. TCRdb independently ran MiXCR on the 5' RACE reads; one entry per CDR3 protein. The sample records roughly 1.6 million distinct CDR3 sequences, 30% to 40% being singletons. Study-wide points: Unsorted PBMCs prevented conclusive naive versus antigen-experienced comparison.

Germline CDR1 is SEHNR and CDR2 is FQNEAQ (reference sequence). The length of the CDR3 is 13 residues. V lost 5 bases, J lost 6 bases, and 11 bases lay in between. Each sample yielded at least 6 micrograms of PBMC total RNA. This clonotype was found a few times. Its specificity is not known. The chain uses TRBV7-9 and TRBJ2-1; no clear D. Sequences were obtained from blood. The source is a woman aged 25 to 39 in good health. The CDR3: CASSVVAINEQFF. Here the CDR3 DNA reads TGTGCCAGCAGCGTAGTTGCCATCAATGAGCAGTTCTTC.